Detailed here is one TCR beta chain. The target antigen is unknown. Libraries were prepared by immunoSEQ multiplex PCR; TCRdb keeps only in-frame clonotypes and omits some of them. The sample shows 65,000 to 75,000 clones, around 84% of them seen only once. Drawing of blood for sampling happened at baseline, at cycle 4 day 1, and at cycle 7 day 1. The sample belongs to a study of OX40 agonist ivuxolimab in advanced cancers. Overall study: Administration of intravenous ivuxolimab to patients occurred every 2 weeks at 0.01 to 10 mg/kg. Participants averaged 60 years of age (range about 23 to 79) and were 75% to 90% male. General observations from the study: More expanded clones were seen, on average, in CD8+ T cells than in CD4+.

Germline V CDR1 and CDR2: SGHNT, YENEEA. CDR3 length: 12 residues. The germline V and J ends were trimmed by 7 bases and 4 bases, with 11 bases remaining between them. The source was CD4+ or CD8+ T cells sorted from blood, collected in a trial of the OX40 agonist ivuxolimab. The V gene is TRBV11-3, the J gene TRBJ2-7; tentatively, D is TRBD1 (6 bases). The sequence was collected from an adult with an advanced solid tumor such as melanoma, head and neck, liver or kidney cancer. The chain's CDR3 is CASKTGRYEQYF. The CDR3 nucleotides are TGTGCCAGCAAAACAGGGCGGTACGAGCAGTACTTC.